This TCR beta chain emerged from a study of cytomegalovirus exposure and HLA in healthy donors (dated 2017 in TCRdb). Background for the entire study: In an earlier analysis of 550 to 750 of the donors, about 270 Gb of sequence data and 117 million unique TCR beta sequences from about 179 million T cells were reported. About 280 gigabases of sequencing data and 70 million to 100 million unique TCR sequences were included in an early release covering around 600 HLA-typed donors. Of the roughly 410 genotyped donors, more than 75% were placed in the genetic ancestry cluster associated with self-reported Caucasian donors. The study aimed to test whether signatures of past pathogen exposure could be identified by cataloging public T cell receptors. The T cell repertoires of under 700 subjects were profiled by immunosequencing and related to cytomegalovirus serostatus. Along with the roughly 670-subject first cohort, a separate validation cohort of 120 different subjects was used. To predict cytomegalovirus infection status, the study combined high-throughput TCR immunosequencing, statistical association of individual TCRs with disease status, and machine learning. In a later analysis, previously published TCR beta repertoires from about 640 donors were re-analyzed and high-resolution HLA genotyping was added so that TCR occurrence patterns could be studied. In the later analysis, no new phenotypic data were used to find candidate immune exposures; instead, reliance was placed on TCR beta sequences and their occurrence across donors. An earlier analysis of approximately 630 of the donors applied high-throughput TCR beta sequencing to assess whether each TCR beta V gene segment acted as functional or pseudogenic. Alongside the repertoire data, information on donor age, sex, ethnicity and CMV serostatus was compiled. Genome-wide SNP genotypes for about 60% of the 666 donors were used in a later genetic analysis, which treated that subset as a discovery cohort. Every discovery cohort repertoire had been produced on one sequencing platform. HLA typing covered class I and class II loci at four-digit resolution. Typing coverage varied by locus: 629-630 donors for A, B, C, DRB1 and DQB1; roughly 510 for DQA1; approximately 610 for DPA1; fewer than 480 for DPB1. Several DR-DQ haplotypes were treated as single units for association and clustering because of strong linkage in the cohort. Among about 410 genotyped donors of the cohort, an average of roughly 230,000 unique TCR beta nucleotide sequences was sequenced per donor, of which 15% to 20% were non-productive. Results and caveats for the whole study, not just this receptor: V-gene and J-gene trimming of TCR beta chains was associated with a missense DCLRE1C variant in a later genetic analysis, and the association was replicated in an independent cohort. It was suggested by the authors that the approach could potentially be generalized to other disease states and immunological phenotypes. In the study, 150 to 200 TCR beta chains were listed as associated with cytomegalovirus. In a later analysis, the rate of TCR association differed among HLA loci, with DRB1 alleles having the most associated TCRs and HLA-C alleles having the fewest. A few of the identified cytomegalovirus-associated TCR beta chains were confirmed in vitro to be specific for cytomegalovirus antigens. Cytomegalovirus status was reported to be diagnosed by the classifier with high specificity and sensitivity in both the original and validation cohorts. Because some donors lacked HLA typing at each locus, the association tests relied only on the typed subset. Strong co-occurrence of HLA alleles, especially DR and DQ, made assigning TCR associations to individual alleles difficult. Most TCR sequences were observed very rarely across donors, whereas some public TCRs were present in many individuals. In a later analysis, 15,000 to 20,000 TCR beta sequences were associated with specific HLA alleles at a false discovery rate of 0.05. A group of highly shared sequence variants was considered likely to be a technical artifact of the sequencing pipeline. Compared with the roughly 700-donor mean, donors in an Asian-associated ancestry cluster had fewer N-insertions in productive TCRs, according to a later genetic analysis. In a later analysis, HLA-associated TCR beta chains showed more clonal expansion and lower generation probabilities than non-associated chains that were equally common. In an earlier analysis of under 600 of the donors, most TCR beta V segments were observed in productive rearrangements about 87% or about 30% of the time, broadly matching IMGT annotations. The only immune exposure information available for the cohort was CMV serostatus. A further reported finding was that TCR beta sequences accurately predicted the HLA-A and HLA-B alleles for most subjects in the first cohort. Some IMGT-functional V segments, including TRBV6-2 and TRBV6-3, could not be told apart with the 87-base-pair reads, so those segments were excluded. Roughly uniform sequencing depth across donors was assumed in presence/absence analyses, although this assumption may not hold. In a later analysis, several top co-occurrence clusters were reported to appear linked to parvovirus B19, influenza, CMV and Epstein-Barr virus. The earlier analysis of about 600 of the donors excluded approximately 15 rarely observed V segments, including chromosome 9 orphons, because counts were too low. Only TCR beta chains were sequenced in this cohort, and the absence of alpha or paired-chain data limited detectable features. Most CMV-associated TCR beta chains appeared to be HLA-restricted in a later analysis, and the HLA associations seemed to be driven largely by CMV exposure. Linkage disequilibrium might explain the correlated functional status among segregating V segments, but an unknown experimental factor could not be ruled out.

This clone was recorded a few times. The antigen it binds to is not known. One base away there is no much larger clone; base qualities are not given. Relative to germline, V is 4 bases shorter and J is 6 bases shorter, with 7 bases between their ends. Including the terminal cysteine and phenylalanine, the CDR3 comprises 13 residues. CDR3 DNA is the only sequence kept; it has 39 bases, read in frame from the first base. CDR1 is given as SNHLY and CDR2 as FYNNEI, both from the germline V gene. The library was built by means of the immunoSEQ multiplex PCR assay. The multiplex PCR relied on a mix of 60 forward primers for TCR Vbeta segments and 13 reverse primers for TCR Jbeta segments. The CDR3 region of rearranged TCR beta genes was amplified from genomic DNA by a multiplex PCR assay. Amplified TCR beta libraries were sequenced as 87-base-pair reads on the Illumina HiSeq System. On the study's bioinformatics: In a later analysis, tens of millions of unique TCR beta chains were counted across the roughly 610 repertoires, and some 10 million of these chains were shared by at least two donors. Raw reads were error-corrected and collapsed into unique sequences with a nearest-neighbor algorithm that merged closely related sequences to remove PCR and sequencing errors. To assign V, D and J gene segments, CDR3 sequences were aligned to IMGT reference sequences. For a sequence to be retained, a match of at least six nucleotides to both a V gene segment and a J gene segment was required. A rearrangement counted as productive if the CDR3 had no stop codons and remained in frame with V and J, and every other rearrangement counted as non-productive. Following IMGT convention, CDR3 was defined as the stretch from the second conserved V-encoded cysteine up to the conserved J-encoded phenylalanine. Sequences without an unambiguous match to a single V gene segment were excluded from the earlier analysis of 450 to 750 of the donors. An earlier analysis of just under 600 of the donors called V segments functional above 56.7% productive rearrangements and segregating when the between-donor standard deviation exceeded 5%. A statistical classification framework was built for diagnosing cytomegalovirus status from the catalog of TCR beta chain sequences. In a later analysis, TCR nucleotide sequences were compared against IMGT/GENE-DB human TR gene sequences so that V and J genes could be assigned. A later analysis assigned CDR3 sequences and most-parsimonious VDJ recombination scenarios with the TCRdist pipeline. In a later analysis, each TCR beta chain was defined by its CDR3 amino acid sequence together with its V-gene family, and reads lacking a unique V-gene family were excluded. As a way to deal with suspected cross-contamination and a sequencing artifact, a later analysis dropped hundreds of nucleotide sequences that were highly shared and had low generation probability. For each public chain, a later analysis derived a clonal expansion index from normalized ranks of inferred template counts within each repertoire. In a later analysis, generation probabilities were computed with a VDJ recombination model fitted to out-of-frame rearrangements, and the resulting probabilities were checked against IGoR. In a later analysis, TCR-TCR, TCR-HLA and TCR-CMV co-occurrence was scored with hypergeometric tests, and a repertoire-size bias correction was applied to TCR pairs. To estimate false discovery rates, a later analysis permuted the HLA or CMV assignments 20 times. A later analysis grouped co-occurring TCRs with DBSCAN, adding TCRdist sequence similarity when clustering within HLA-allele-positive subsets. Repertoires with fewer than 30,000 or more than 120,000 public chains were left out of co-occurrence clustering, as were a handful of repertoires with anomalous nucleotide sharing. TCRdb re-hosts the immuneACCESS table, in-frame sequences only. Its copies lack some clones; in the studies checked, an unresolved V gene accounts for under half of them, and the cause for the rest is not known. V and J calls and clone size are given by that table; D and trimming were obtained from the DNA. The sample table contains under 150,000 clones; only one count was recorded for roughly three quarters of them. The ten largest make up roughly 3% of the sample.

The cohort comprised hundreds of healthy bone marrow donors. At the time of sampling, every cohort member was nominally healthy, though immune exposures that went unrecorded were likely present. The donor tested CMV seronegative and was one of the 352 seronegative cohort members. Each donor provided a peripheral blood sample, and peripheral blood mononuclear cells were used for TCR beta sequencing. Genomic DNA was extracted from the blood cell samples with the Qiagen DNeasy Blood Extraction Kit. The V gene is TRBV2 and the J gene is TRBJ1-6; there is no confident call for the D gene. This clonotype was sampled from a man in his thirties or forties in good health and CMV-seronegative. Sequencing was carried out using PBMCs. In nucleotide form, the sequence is TGTGCCAGCAGTGTGACGGGTAATTCACCCCTCCACTTT. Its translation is CASSVTGNSPLHF. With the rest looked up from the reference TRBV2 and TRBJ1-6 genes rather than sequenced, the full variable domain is EPEVTQTPSHQVTQMGQEVILRCVPISNHLYFYWYRQILGQKVEFLVSFYNNEISEKSEIFDDQFSVERPDGSNFTLKIRSTKLEDSAMYFCASSVTGNSPLHFGNGTRLTVT.